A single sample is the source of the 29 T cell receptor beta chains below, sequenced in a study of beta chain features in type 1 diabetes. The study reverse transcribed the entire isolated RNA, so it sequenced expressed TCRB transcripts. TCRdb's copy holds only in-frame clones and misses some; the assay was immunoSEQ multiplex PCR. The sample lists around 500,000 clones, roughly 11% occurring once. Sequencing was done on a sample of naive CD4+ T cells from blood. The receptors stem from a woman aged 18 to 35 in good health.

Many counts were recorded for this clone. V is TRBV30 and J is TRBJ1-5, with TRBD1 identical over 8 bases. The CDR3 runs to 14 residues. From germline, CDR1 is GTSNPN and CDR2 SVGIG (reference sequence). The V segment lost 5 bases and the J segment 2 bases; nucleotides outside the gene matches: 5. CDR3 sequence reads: CAWDVGQGNQPQHF. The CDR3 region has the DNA TGTGCCTGGGACGTGGGACAGGGCAATCAGCCCCAGCATTTT.

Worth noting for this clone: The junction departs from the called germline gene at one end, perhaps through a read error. CDR3 sequence (DNA): TGCGCCAGCAGCCAGAGGACAGGGTCACTCTGGAACGCTGAAGCTTTCTTT. Translation: CASSQRTGSLWNAEAFF. The chain combines TRBV4-3 with TRBJ1-1, with 8 positions matching TRBD1. Germline V gene sequence: CDR1 LGHNA, CDR2 YSLEER. This CDR3 has 17 amino acids.

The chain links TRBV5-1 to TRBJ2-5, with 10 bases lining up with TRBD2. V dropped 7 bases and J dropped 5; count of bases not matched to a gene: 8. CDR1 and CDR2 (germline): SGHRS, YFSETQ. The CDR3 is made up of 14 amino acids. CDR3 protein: CASRRTSGGETQYF. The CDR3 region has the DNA TGCGCCAGCCGACGGACTAGCGGAGGGGAGACCCAGTACTTC.

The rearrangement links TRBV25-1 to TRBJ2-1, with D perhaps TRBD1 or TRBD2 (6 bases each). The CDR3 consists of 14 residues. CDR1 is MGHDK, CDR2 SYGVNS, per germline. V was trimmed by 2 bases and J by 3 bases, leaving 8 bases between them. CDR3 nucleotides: TGTGCCAGCAGTGAAGGGGGGCACTACAATGAGCAGTTCTTC. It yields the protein CASSEGGHYNEQFF.

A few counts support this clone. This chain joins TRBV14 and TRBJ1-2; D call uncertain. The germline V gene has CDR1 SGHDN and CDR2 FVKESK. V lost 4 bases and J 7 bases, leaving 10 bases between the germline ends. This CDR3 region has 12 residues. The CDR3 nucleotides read TGTGCCAGCAGCCCTGAACCCTCTGGCTACACCTTC. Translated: CASSPEPSGYTF.

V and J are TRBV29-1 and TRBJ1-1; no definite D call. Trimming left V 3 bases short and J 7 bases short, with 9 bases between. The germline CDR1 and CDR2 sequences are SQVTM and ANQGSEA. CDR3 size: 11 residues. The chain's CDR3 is CSVERTGEAFF. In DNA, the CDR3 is TGCAGCGTTGAGAGGACGGGTGAAGCTTTCTTT.

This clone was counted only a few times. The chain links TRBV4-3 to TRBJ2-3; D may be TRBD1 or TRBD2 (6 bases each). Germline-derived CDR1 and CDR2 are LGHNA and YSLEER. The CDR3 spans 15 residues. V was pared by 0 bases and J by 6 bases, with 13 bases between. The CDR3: CASSQDPGARDTQYF. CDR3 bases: TGCGCCAGCAGCCAAGACCCGGGGGCGAGGGATACGCAGTATTTT.

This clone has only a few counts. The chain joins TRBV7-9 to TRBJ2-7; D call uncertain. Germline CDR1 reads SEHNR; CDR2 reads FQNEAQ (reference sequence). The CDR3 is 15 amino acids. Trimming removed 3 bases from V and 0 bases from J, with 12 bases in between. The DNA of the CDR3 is TGTGCCAGCAGCTTTGAAGGGCGTTACTCCTACGAGCAGTACTTC. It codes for CASSFEGRYSYEQYF.

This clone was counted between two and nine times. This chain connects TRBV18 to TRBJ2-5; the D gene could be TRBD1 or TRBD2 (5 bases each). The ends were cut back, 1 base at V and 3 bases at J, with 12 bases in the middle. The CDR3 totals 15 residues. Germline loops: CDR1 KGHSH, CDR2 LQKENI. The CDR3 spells CASSPRGWTEETQYF. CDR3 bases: TGTGCCAGCTCACCACGGGGGTGGACTGAAGAGACCCAGTACTTC.

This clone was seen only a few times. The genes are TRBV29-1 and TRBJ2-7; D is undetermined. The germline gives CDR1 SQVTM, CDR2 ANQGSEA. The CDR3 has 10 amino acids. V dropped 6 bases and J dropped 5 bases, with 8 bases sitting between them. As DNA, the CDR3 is TGCAGCGTGCGACCCCACGAGCAGTACTTC. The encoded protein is CSVRPHEQYF.

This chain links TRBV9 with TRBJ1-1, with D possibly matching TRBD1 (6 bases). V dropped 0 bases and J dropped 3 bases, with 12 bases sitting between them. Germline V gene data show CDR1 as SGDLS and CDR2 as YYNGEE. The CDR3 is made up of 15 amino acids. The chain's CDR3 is CASSVVPGEHTEAFF. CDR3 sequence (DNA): TGTGCCAGCAGCGTAGTCCCAGGGGAACACACTGAAGCTTTCTTT.

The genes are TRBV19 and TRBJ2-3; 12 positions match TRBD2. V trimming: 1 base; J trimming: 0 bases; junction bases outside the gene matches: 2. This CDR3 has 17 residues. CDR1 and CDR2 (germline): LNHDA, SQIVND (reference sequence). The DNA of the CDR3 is TGTGCCAGTAGTATAGCTGGGACTAGCGGGAGCACAGATACGCAGTATTTT. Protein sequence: CASSIAGTSGSTDTQYF.

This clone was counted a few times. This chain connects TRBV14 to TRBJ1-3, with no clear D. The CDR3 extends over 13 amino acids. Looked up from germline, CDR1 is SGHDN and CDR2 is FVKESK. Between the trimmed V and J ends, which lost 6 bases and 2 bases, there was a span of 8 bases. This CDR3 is CASRIGTGNTIYF. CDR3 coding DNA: TGTGCCAGCAGAATAGGGACTGGAAACACCATATATTTT.

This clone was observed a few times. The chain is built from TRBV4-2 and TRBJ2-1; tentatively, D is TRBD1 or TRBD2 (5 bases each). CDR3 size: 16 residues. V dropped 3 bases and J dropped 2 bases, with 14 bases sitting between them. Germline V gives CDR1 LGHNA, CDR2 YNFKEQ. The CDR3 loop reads CASSQSRGTTYNEQFF. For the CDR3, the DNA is TGTGCCAGCAGCCAGAGCCGAGGGACCACCTACAATGAGCAGTTCTTC.

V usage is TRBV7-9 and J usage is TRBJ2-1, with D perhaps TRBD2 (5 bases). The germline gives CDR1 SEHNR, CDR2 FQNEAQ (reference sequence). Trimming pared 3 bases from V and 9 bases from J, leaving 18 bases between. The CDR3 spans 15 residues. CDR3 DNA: TGTGCCAGCAGCTTCCTAAGCGGCTCCCTGAGTGAGCAGTTCTTC. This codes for CASSFLSGSLSEQFF.

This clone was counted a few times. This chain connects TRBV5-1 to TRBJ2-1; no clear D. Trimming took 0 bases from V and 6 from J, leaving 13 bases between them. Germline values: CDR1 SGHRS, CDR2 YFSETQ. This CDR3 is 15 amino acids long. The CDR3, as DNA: TGCGCCAGCAGCTTGGTTGGGTTGGCCACCAATGAGCAGTTCTTC. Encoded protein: CASSLVGLATNEQFF.

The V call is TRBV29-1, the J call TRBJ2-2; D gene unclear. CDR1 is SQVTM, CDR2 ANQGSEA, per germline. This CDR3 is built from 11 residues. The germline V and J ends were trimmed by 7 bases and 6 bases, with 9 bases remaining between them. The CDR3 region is CSARFAGELFF. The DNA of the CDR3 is TGCAGCGCCAGATTCGCCGGGGAGCTGTTTTTT.

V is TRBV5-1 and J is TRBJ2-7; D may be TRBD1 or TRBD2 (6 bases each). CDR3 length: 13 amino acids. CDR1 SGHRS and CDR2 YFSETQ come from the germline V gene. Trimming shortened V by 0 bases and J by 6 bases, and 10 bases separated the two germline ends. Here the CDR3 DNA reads TGCGCCAGCAGCTTGGGTTCGGGGGCCGAGCAGTACGTC. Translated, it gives CASSLGSGAEQYV.

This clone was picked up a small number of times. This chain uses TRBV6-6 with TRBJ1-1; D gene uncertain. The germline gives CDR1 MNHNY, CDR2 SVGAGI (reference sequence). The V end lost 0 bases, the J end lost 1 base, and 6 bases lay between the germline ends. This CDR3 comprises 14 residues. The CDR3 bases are TGTGCCAGCAGTTACTCGAACGGGAACACTGAAGCTTTCTTT. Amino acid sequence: CASSYSNGNTEAFF.

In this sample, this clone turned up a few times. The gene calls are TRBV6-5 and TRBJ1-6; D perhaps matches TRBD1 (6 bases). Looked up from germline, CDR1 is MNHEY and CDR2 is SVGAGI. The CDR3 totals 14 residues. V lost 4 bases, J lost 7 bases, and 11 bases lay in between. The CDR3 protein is CASSSQGRNSPLHF. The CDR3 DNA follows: TGTGCCAGCAGTTCACAGGGTCGGAATTCACCCCTCCACTTT.

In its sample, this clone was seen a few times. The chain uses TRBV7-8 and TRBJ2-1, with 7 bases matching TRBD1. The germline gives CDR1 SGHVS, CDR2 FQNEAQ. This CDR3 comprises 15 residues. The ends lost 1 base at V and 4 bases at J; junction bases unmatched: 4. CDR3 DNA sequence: TGTGCCAGCAGCTTAGGGACAGGACCGTACAATGAGCAGTTCTTC. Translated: CASSLGTGPYNEQFF.

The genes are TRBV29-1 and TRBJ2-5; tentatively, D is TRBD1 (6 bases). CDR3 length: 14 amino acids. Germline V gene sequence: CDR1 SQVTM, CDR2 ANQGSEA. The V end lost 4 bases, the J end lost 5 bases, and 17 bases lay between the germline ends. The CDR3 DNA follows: TGCAGCGTTGTTCGGGACGGGCAGGGGGAGACCCAGTACTTC. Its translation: CSVVRDGQGETQYF.

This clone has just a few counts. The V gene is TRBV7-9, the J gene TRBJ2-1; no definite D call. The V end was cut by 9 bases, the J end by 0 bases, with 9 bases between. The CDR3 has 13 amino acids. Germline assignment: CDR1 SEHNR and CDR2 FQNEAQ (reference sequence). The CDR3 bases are TGTGCCAGTGATCTGAGCTCCTACAATGAGCAGTTCTTC. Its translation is CASDLSSYNEQFF.

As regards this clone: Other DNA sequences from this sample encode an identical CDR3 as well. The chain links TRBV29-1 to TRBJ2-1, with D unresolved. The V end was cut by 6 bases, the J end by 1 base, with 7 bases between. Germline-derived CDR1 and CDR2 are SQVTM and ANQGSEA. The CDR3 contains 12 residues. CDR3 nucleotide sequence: TGCAGCGTGAGCAGGTCCTACAATGAGCAGTTCTTC. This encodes CSVSRSYNEQFF.

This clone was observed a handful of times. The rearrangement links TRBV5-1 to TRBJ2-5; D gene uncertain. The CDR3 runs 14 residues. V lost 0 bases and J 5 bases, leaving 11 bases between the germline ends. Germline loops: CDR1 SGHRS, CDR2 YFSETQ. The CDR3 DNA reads TGCGCCAGCAGCTTGGTACAGTCAGGCGAGACCCAGTACTTC. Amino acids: CASSLVQSGETQYF.

The CDR3: CASKPRQGVSYGYTF. The CDR3 DNA is TGTGCCAGCAAACCAAGACAGGGCGTTAGCTATGGCTACACCTTC. V is TRBV27 and J is TRBJ1-2; TRBD1 matches at 7 bases. The CDR3 contains 15 residues. Trimming removed 7 bases from V and 4 bases from J; junction bases left unmatched: 12. Germline assignment: CDR1 MNHEY and CDR2 SMNVEV (reference sequence).

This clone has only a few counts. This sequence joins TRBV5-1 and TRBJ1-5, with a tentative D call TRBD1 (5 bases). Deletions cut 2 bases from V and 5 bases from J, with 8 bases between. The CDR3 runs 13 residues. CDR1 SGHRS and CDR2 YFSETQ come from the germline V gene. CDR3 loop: CASSFDSYQPQHF. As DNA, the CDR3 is TGCGCCAGCAGCTTTGACAGTTATCAGCCCCAGCATTTT. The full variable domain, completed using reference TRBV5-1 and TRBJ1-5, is KAGVTQTPRYLIKTRGQQVTLSCSPISGHRSVSWYQQTPGQGLQFLFEYFSETQRNKGNFPGRFSGRQFSNSRSEMNVSTLELGDSALYLCASSFDSYQPQHFGDGTRLSIL.

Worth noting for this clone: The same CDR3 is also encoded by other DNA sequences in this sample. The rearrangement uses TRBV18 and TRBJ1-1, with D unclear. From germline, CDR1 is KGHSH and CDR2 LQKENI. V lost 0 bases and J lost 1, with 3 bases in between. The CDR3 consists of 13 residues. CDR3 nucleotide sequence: TGTGCCAGCTCACCACCAGGGAACACTGAAGCTTTCTTT. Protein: CASSPPGNTEAFF.

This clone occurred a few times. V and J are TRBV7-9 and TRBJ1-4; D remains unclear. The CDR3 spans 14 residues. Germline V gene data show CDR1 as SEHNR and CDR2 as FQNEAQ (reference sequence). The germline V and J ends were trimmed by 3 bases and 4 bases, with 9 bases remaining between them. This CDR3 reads CASSFDQINEKLFF. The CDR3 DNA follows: TGTGCCAGCAGCTTCGACCAGATTAATGAAAAACTGTTTTTT.